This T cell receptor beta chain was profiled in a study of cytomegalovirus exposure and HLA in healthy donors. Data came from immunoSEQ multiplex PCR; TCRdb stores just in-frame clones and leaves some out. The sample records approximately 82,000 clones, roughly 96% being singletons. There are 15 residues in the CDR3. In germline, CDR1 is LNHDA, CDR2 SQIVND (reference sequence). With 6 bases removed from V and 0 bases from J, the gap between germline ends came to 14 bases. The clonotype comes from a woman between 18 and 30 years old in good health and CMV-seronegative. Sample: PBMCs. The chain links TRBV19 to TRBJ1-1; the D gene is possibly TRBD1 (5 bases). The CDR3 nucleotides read TGTGCCAGTAGCACGACAGTTACTATGAACACTGAAGCTTTCTTT. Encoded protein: CASSTTVTMNTEAFF.